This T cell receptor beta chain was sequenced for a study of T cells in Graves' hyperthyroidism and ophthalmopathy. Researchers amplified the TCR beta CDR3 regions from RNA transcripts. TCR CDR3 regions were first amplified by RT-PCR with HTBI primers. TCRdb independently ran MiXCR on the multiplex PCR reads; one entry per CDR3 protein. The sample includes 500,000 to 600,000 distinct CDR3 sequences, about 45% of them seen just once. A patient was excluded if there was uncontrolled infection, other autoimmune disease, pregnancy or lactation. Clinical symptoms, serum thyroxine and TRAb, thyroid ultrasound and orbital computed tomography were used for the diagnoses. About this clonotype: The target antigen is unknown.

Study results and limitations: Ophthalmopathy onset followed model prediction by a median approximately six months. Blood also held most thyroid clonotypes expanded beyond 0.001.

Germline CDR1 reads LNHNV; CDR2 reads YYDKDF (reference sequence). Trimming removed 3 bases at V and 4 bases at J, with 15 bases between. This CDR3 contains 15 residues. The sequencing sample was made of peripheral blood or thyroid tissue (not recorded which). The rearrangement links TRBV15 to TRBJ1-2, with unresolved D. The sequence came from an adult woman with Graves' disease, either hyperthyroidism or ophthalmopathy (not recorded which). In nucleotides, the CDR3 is TGTGCCACCAGCAGCAGCTTAGTACCCGTCTATGGCTACACCTTC. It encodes CATSSSLVPVYGYTF.